This T cell receptor beta chain was observed in a study of blood T cell repertoires in COVID-19. In the study overall: Collection of acute and convalescent COVID-19 samples took place in the United States, Italy and Spain.

Germline CDR1 and CDR2: SGHVS and FQNEAQ. CDR3 size: 16 residues. This clone was picked up one time. At one boundary the junction diverges from the germline segment, which might be a read error. Assay: immunoSEQ multiplex PCR; the TCRdb copy retains only in-frame clones and omits some. Found here are more than 200,000 clones, approximately 91% of them singletons; the top ten hold around 2.9%. This TCR derives from a woman aged 55-70 years with acute or convalescent COVID-19. The sample was peripheral blood. The chain is built from TRBV7-8 and TRBJ2-5; 7 bases are a match to TRBD1. CDR3 residues: CASRLDRAKTKETQYF. Here the CDR3 DNA reads TGTGCCAGCAGATTAGACAGGGCCAAAACTAAAGAGACCCAGTACTTC. The complete variable domain, with remaining parts taken from reference TRBV7-8 and TRBJ2-5, reads GAGVSQSPRYKVAKRGQDVALRCDPISGHVSLFWYQQALGQGPEFLTYFQNEAQLDKSGLPSDRFFAERPEGSVSTLKIQRTQQEDSAVYLCASRLDRAKTKETQYFGPGTRLLVL.